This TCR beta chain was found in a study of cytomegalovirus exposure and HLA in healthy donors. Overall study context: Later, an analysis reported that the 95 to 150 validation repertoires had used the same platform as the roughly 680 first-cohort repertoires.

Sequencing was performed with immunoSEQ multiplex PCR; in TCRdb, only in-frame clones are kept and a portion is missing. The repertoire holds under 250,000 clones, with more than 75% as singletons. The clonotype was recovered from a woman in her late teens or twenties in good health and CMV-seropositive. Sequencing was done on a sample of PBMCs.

Written as DNA, the CDR3 is TGTGCCACCAGCGGGGACAGCTTCGTCAATCAGCCCCAGCATTTT. Translated: CATSGDSFVNQPQHF. The rearrangement joins TRBV15 to TRBJ1-5; 7 nucleotides match TRBD1. Germline V gene data show CDR1 as LNHNV and CDR2 as YYDKDF (reference sequence). The CDR3 extends over 15 amino acids. Germline trimming cut 5 bases from V and 3 bases from J; bases unmatched to any gene: 7.